Sequencing of this TCR beta chain was carried out in a study of blood T cell repertoires in COVID-19. Study details: Samples representing acute and convalescent COVID-19 were sourced from the United States, Italy and Spain.

While infection was still active, Seattle patients were enrolled and then followed longitudinally. The V gene lost 10 bases and the J gene lost 7 bases, with 19 bases spanning the gap. This CDR3 has 13 residues. Germline CDR1 reads MNHEY; CDR2 reads SVGAGI. As originally analysed: Amplification of reference gene primers provided the estimated nucleated cell counts. Sequenced by immunoSEQ multiplex PCR; TCRdb stores in-frame clones only, minus some. V, J and clone size derive from that table, while D and trimming were established from the DNA sequence. The data hold 160,000 or so clones, with about 88% observed a single time.

This chain connects TRBV6-5 to TRBJ1-2; tentatively, D is TRBD1 (5 bases). Sequenced material: peripheral blood. The receptor's source is a woman aged 45-60 years with COVID-19, enrolled during active disease. CDR3 amino acids: CATMGSGLGGYTF. Here the CDR3 DNA reads TGTGCCACCATGGGGTCAGGGCTGGGTGGCTACACCTTC.